The clone carrying this T cell receptor (beta chain) has more than one count but fewer than ten. Antigen: not known. cDNA prepared by RNA extraction and subsequent reverse transcription served as the template for sequencing. Here immunoSEQ multiplex PCR was the method, and the copy in TCRdb shows in-frame clones only, minus some. The sample contains about 98,000 clones, 35% to 50% of which appear only once. The sample comes from a study of CD8+ T cells in alopecia areata. Overall study: Treated individuals took tofacitinib by mouth, 5 to 10 mg twice daily.

Overall study results and limits: TCR sharing was clearer in mice than between patients, perhaps partly owing to patient HLA diversity. Scalp data also include sequences from resident alphabeta T cells of normal skin.

CDR3 length: 17 amino acids. V dropped 0 bases and J dropped 4 bases, with 16 bases sitting between them. From germline, CDR1 is LGHNA and CDR2 YSLEER. The sequenced sample consisted of CD4+ T cells sorted from blood. The genes are TRBV4-3 and TRBJ1-3, with unresolved D. The TCR sequence derives from a human donor with alopecia areata. The DNA of the CDR3 is TGCGCCAGCAGCCAAGATCGGATGGTGACTGGAGGAAACACCATATATTTT. Its protein is CASSQDRMVTGGNTIYF.